The clone carrying this TCR beta chain was seen at least ten times. This sample was included in a study of T-cell memory formation after mild COVID-19. V shed 6 bases and J 1 base; nucleotides not matched to a gene: 7. The CDR3 is 16 amino acids. CDR1 and CDR2 (germline): MNHEY, SVGAGI. TCRdb called the 5' RACE reads again in MiXCR, with one record for every CDR3 protein. This sample has about 200,000 distinct CDR3 sequences, with 16% found just once. This chain links TRBV6-5 with TRBJ2-3; TRBD2 aligns across 10 bases. Sequenced material: PBMCs or a T cell subset sorted from them (not recorded which). The TCR comes from an adult woman who had mild COVID-19 (a few samples of this study predate the infection). Cell type and time point are not known. The CDR3 is CASRTQRGGGTDTQYF. The DNA of the CDR3 is TGTGCCAGCAGGACGCAGCGGGGGGGTGGCACAGATACGCAGTATTTT.